The T cell receptor beta chain described here comes from a study of T cells in Graves' hyperthyroidism and ophthalmopathy. Study outcomes and limitations: The model predicted ophthalmopathy a median approximately 6.3 months before onset. Classification by a 13 V-J model distinguished ophthalmopathy from stable hyperthyroidism. Blood also contained most expanded thyroid clonotypes above 0.001.

RNA transcripts were the template for amplifying TCR beta CDR3 regions. The TCR CDR3 first-round RT-PCR relied on the HTBI primer set. MiXCR, applied by TCRdb to the multiplex PCR reads, yields one record per CDR3 protein. This table holds some 360,000 distinct CDR3 sequences, about a sixth found once. This clonotype has at least ten counts. Its target is not known. Sample: blood. The receptor's source is a middle-aged woman with Graves' ophthalmopathy.

The CDR3 is CASSSTEPRGYEQYF. The CDR3 DNA reads as TGTGCCAGCAGCTCCACAGAACCCAGGGGCTACGAGCAGTACTTC. V is TRBV11-1 and J is TRBJ2-7, with D perhaps TRBD1 (6 bases). This CDR3 contains 15 residues. CDR1 SGHAT and CDR2 FQDESV come from the germline V gene (reference sequence). Trimming pared 4 bases from V and 3 bases from J, leaving 16 bases between.